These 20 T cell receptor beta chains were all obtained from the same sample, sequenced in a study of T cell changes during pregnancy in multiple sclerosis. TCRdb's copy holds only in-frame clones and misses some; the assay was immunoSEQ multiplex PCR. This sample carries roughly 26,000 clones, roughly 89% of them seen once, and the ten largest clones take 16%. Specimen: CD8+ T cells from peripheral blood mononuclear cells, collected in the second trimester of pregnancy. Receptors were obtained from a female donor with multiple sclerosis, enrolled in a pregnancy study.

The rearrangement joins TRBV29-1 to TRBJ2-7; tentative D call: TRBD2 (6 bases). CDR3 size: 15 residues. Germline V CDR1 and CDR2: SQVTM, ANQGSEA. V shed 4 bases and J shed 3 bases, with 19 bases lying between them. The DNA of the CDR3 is TGCAGCGTTGTTTTAGTATACGGCGGGAACTACGAGCAGTACTTC. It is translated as CSVVLVYGGNYEQYF.

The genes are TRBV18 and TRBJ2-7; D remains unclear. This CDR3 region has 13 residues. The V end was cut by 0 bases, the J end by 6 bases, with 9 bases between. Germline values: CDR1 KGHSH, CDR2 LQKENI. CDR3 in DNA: TGTGCCAGCTCACCACCAGGTTCAGGCGAGCAGTACTTC. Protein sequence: CASSPPGSGEQYF.

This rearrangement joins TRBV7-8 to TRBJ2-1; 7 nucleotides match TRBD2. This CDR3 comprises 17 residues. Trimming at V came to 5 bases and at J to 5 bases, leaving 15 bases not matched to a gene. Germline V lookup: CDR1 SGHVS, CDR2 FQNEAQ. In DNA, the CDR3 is TGTGCCAGCAGCCCAGCGCAGGGAGGGCTAGCGGACAATGAGCAGTTCTTC. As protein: CASSPAQGGLADNEQFF.

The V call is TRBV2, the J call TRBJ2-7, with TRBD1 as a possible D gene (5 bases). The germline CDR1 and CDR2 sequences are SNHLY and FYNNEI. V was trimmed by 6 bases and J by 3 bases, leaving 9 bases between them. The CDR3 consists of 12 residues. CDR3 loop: CASRGDYYEQYF. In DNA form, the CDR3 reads TGTGCCAGCAGAGGGGATTACTACGAGCAGTACTTC.

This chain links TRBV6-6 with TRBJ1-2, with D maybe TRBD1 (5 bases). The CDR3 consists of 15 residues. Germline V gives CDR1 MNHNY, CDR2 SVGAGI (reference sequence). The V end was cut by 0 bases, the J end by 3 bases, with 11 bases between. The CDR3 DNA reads TGTGCCAGCAGTTACTCGCCAGGGAACGACTATGGCTACACCTTC. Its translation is CASSYSPGNDYGYTF.

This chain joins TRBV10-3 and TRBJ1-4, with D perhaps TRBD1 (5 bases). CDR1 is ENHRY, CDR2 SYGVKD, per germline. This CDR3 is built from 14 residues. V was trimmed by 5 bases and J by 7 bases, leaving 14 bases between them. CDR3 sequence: CAISTPGWGEKLFF. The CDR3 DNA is TGTGCCATCAGTACCCCAGGGTGGGGTGAAAAACTGTTTTTT.

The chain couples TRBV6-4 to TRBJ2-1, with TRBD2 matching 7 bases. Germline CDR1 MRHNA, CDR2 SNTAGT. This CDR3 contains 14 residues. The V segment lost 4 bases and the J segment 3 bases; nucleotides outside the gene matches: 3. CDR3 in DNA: TGTGCCAGCAGTGTTGCGGGGGACTACAATGAGCAGTTCTTC. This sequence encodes CASSVAGDYNEQFF.

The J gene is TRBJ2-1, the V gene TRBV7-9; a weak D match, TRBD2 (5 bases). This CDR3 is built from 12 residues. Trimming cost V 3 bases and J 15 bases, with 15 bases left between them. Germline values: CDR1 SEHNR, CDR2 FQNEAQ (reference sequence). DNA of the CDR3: TGTGCCAGCAGCTTTCTGGTGGGAGAGGCGTTCTTC. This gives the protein CASSFLVGEAFF.

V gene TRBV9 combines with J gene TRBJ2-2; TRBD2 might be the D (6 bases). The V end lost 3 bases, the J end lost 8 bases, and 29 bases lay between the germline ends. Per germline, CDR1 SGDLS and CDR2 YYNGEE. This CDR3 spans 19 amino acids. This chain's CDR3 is CASSGSPPNAGPWYGELFF. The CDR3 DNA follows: TGTGCCAGCAGCGGGTCCCCACCTAACGCGGGGCCCTGGTATGGGGAGCTGTTTTTT.

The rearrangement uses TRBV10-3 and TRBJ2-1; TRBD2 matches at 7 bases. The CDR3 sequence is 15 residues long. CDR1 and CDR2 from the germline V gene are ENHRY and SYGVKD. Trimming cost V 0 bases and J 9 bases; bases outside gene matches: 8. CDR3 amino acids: CAISESRDYMGEQFF. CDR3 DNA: TGTGCCATCAGTGAGTCCCGGGACTATATGGGTGAGCAGTTCTTC.

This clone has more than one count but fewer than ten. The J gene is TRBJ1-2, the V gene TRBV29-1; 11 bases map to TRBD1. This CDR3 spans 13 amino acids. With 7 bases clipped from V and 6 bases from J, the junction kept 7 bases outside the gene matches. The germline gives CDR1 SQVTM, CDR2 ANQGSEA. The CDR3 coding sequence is TGCAGCGGTGACACGGGACAGGGGGATGGCTACACCTTC. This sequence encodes CSGDTGQGDGYTF.

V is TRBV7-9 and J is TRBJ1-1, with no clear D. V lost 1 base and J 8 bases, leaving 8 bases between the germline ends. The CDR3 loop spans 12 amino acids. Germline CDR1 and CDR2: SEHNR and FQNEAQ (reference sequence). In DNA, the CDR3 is TGTGCCAGCAGCTTAGTTAGTCCAGAAGCTTTCTTT. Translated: CASSLVSPEAFF.

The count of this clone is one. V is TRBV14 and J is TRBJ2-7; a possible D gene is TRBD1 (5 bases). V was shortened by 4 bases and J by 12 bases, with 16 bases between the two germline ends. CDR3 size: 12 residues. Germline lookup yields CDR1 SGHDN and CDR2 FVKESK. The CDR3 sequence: CASSPKGAARYF. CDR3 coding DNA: TGTGCCAGCAGCCCCAAAGGGGCTGCGCGGTACTTC.

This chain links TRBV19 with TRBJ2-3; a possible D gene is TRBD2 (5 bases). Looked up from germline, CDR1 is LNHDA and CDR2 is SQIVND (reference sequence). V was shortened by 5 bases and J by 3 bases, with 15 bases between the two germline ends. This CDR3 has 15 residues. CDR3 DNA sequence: TGTGCCAGTAGTTCGGTCGGGATAGGTACAGATACGCAGTATTTT. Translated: CASSSVGIGTDTQYF. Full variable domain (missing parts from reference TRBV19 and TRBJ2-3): DGGITQSPKYLFRKEGQNVTLSCEQNLNHDAMYWYRQDPGQGLRLIYYSQIVNDFQKGDIAEGYSVSREKKESFPLTVTSAQKNPTAFYLCASSSVGIGTDTQYFGPGTRLTVL.

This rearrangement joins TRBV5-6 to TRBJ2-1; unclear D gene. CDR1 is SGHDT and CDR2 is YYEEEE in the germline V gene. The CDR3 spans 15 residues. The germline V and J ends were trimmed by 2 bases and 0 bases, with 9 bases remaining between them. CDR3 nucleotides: TGTGCCAGCAGCTTTTCACGGAGCTCCTACAATGAGCAGTTCTTC. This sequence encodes CASSFSRSSYNEQFF.

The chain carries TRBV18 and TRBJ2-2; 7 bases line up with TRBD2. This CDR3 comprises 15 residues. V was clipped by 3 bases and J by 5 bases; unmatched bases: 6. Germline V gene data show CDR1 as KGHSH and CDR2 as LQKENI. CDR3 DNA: TGTGCCAGCTCACCTGGGACTACCTGGACCGGGGAGCTGTTTTTT. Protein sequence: CASSPGTTWTGELFF.

The CDR3 loop is CAISGFRIAGSGGTDTQYF. In DNA, the CDR3 is TGTGCCATCAGTGGGTTTCGGATAGCGGGATCAGGGGGAACAGATACGCAGTATTTT. The chain links TRBV10-3 to TRBJ2-3; possibly TRBD2 for D (8 bases). CDR1 is ENHRY and CDR2 is SYGVKD in the germline V gene. Trimming left V 4 bases short and J 3 bases short, with 26 bases between. The CDR3 is 19 amino acids.

The CDR3 coding sequence is TGTGCTAGTGGTTCCTCGGACAGGGGAATTCTGAACTATGGCTACACCTTC. Amino acid sequence: CASGSSDRGILNYGYTF. The chain joins TRBV12-5 to TRBJ1-2; 9 bases are shared with TRBD1. Trimming at V came to 4 bases and at J to 2 bases, leaving 11 bases not matched to a gene. Germline CDR1 is LGHNT and CDR2 is FRNRAP. This CDR3 is built from 17 residues.

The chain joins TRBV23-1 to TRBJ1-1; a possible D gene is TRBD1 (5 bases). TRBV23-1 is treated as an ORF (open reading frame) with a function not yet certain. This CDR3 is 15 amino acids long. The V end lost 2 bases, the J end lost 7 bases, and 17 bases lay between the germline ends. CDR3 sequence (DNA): TGCGCCAGCAGTCAACCTCCGGACATCGAAGGTGAAGCTTTCTTT. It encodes CASSQPPDIEGEAFF.

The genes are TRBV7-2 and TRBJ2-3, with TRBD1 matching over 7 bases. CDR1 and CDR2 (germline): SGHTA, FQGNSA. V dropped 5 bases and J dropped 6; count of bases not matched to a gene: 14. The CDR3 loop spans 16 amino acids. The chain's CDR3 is CASSPTTGSVPDTQYF. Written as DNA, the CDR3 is TGTGCCAGCAGCCCAACGACAGGGTCCGTCCCCGATACGCAGTATTTT.